This T cell receptor beta chain was documented in a study of identical twins. This CDR3 region has 10 residues. The germline gives CDR1 SQVTM, CDR2 ANQGSEA. V was cut by 7 bases and J by 1 base, with 4 bases left in between. This clonotype was picked up a small number of times. TCRdb reprocessed the 5' RACE reads with MiXCR, giving one entry per CDR3 protein. The sample holds around 250,000 distinct CDR3 sequences; roughly 13% are singletons and the top ten take 3.5% to 5%. This sample was shared with a second study, whose subject was yellow fever vaccine responses in identical twins.

Sequencing was carried out using memory (CD45RO+) T cells sorted from blood. The chain combines TRBV29-1 with TRBJ1-1; D not resolved. This receptor was obtained from a woman in her late teens or twenties in good health. CDR3 sequence: CSARNTEAFF. The CDR3 DNA reads TGCAGCGCTCGGAACACTGAAGCTTTCTTT.